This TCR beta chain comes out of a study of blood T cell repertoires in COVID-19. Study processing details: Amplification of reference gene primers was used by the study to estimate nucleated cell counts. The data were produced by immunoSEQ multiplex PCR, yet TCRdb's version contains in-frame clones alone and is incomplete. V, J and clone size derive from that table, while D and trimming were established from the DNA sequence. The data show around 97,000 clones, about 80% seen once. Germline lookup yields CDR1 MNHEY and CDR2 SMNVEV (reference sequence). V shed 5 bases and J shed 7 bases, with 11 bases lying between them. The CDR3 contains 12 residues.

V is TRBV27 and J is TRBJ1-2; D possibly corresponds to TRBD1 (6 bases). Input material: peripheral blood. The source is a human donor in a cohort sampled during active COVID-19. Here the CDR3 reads CASSTTGTGYTF. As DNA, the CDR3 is TGTGCCAGCAGTACCACAGGGACTGGCTACACCTTC.